Each of the 5 T cell receptor beta chains below was sequenced from the same sample in a study of OX40 agonist ivuxolimab in advanced cancers. Data came from immunoSEQ multiplex PCR; TCRdb stores just in-frame clones and leaves some out. Among over 150,000 clones listed, roughly 94% were seen once. The specimen was CD4+ or CD8+ T cells sorted from blood, collected in a trial of the OX40 agonist ivuxolimab. The source of these receptors is an adult with an advanced solid tumor such as melanoma, head and neck, liver or kidney cancer.

The CDR3 DNA is TGCGCCAGCAGCTCAGACAATGAGCAGTTCTTC. This encodes CASSSDNEQFF. V gene TRBV5-1 combines with J gene TRBJ2-1; the D is unclear. Trimming took off 3 bases at V and 5 bases at J, with 3 bases between the two ends. Germline V gives CDR1 SGHRS, CDR2 YFSETQ. The CDR3 loop spans 11 amino acids.

About this clone: Different DNA sequences within this sample yield the same CDR3. This chain uses TRBV20-1 with TRBJ2-5; D not resolved. Germline V gene sequence: CDR1 DFQATT, CDR2 SNEGSKA (reference sequence). Trimming stripped 0 bases from V and 4 bases from J, with 3 bases between. This CDR3 comprises 11 residues. CDR3 sequence reads: CSARDRETQYF. For the CDR3, the DNA is TGCAGTGCTAGAGATCGAGAGACCCAGTACTTC.

This chain connects TRBV19 to TRBJ1-5; TRBD1 matches at 7 bases. Trimming at V came to 3 bases and at J to 7 bases, leaving 18 bases not matched to a gene. CDR3 length equals 18 residues. Germline loops: CDR1 LNHDA, CDR2 SQIVND (reference sequence). The CDR3: CASSIFGLDRASGQPQHF. The CDR3 DNA reads TGTGCCAGTAGTATTTTCGGGCTCGACAGGGCTTCGGGGCAGCCCCAGCATTTT.

The chain uses TRBV7-2 and TRBJ1-3; D is unclear. The CDR3 has 14 amino acids. CDR1 and CDR2 from the germline V gene are SGHTA and FQGNSA. Trimming took 0 bases from V and 4 from J, leaving 7 bases between them. For the CDR3, the DNA is TGTGCCAGCAGCTTAGCTTTTACCGGAAACACCATATATTTT. Amino acid sequence: CASSLAFTGNTIYF.

The rearrangement joins TRBV27 to TRBJ1-2, with a possible D match to TRBD1 (6 bases). V dropped 2 bases and J dropped 8 bases, with 12 bases sitting between them. CDR1 and CDR2 from the germline V gene are MNHEY and SMNVEV (reference sequence). This CDR3 has 13 amino acids. The CDR3 DNA reads TGTGCCAGCAGTTTAGACAGGTCGGGGGGCTACACCTTC. Encoded protein: CASSLDRSGGYTF.